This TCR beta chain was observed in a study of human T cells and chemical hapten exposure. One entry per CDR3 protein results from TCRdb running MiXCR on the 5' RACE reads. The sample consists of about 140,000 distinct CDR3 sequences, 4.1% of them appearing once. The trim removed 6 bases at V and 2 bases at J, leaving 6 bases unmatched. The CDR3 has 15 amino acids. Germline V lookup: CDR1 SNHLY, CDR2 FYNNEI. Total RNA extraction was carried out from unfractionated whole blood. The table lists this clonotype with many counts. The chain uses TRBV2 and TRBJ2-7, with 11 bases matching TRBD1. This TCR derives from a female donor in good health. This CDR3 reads CASSAGTGGPYEQYF. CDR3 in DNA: TGTGCCAGCAGCGCCGGGACAGGGGGTCCCTACGAGCAGTACTTC.